The clone carrying this T cell receptor beta chain showed up just a few times. TCRdb redid the calling of the 5' RACE reads with MiXCR, one entry per CDR3 protein. The sample contains about 200,000 distinct CDR3 sequences, roughly 13% of which appear only once. There are 15 residues in the CDR3. Unmatched junction bases numbered 8, after V lost 5 bases and J lost 4 bases. Germline CDR1 reads SGHRS; CDR2 reads YFSETQ. This sample is drawn from a study of CD8 T cells in ankylosing spondylitis. The origin of this receptor is a male donor with ankylosing spondylitis or in good health (not recorded which). The chain has TRBV5-1 and TRBJ2-3; 9 bases agree with TRBD1. The source material was blood, either unsorted or a sorted T cell fraction (not recorded which). CDR3 sequence: CASRVGTGNADTQYF. CDR3 sequence (DNA): TGCGCCAGCAGGGTGGGGACAGGGAACGCAGATACGCAGTATTTT.